This entry concerns a single TCR beta chain. Its antigen target is currently unknown. Per-base quality was not reported, and no clone a single base away is much larger than it. The sample's treatment or condition label, in plain terms: oral pan-JAK inhibitor, 5-10 mg twice daily. Lesional scalp punch biopsies and peripheral blood were obtained from alopecia areata patients. PBMCs were isolated by density centrifugation and stained for CD3, CD4 and CD8, after which CD4+ and CD8+ T cells were sorted on a FACSAria. The library was prepared using the immunoSEQ multiplex PCR assay. For TCR sequencing, RNA was extracted from every sample and reverse transcribed into cDNA to serve as template. SuperScript III was used for first-strand cDNA synthesis, primed with a 2:1 mix of oligo-dT and random hexamers. A synthetic immune receptor repertoire was used to assess amplification bias, and residual bias was removed computationally. Processing in the source paper ran as follows. Raw reads were preprocessed to remove errors, and CDR3 was defined by IMGT conventions from the conserved cysteine to phenylalanine. Clonality was computed by normalizing Shannon entropy by log2 of the number of productive unique TCRs and subtracting the result from 1. Whether each scalp clone was CD4 or CD8 was inferred by checking scalp TCRbeta sequences against the CD4 and CD8 repertoires from sorted blood. TCRdb re-hosts the immuneACCESS table, in-frame sequences only. Its copies lack some clones; in the studies checked, an unresolved V gene accounts for under half of them, and the cause for the rest is not known. That table furnishes V, J and clone size, whereas the DNA furnished D and trimming. Here the sample has roughly 92,000 clones; about 71% occur a single time. The biggest ten clones account for 17% of the sample.

This record comes from a study of CD8+ T cells in alopecia areata (dated by TCRdb to between 2018 and 2020). Background on the whole study: Treated patients were enrolled in an open-label pilot trial of oral tofacitinib at 5 to 10 mg twice daily for moderate-to-severe alopecia areata. Patients received tofacitinib for 6 to 18 months and were then followed off drug for 6 months to check for delayed response and recurrence. For the treated patients, the SALT score, which quantifies what percentage of scalp surface area is affected, served as the measure of disease severity. The study used high-throughput TCRbeta sequencing to examine T cell clonal expansion in alopecia areata, in both the C3H/HeJ mouse model and human patients. In humans, TCRbeta sequencing was performed on scalp tissue and on sorted CD4+ and CD8+ peripheral blood T cells from healthy controls and from patients with patchy or totalis/universalis alopecia areata. Biopsies were taken from tofacitinib-treated patients at baseline and at 4 and 24 weeks of treatment, and a later scalp biopsy was taken in several of the tofacitinib-treated patients. Clonality in the scalp was compared among normal scalp (n=4), patchy alopecia areata scalp (n=8), and alopecia totalis/universalis scalp (n=8). RNA came from the PAXgene miRNA kit for fixed scalp, the miRNeasy kit for PBMCs, and the RNeasy kit for mouse skin. TCRbeta CDR3 regions were amplified by immunoSEQ multiplex PCR using 35 Vbeta forward and 13 Jbeta reverse primers. The full study reports these points: Resident alphabeta T cells in normal human skin are also sequenced, complicating scalp TCR repertoire analysis, unlike mouse skin dominated by gammadelta T cells. Tofacitinib significantly lowered scalp clonality and the number of expanded CD8+ clones among the top 100 scalp clones. Lesional scalp, especially in alopecia totalis/universalis, showed higher clonality and more expanded CD8+ clones than normal scalp, suggesting antigenic drive. Shared TCR sequences between patients were less evident than in mice, which may be partly attributable to HLA diversity in the patient population. Many expanded lesional clones were found to persist in scalp and blood during tofacitinib treatment, and relapse after treatment cessation may be partly explained by this persistence. Because the treated cohort was small and had only one nonresponder, larger studies are needed to examine links between baseline CD8+ expansion and response.

CDR1 is given as WSHSY and CDR2 as SAAADI, both from the germline V gene. The CDR3 measures 15 amino acids from cysteine to phenylalanine. Only CDR3 DNA is held: 45 bases, read in frame from base 1. The trim is 3 bases for V and 4 bases for J, with a gap of 14 bases between the germline ends. The specimen comprised CD8+ T cells sorted from blood, sampled between weeks 44 and 45, from a patient treated with tofacitinib. The TCR originated in a human donor with alopecia areata. The V and J genes are TRBV10-2 and TRBJ2-3; the D segment cannot be called with confidence. CDR3 reads: CASSDTSGPPDTQYF. The DNA reads as follows: TGCGCCAGCAGTGATACAAGTGGGCCCCCAGATACGCAGTATTTT.